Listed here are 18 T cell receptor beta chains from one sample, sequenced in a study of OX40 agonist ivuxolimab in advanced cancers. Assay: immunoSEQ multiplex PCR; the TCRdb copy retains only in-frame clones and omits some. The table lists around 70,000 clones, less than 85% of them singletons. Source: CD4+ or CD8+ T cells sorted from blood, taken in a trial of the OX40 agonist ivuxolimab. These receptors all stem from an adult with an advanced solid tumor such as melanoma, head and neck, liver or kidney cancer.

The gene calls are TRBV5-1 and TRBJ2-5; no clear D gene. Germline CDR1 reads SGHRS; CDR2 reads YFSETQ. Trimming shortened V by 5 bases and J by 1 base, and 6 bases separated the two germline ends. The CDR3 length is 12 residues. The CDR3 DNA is TGCGCCAGCAGGGAGAGCCAAGAGACCCAGTACTTC. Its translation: CASRESQETQYF. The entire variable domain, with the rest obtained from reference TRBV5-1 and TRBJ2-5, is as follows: KAGVTQTPRYLIKTRGQQVTLSCSPISGHRSVSWYQQTPGQGLQFLFEYFSETQRNKGNFPGRFSGRQFSNSRSEMNVSTLELGDSALYLCASRESQETQYFGPGTRLLVL.

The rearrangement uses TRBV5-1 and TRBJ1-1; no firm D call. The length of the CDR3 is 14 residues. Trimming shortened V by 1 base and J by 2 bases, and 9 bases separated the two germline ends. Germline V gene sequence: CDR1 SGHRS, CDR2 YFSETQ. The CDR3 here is CASSLQQLNTEAFF. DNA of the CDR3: TGCGCCAGCAGCTTGCAGCAACTCAACACTGAAGCTTTCTTT.

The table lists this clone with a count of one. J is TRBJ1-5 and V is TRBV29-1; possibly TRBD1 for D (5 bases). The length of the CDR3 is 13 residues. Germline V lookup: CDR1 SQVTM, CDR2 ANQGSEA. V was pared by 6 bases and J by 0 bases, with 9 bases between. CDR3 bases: TGCAGCGTACAGGAGAATAGCAATCAGCCCCAGCATTTT. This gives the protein CSVQENSNQPQHF. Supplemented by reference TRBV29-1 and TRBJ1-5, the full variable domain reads SAVISQKPSRDICQRGTSLTIQCQVDSQVTMMFWYRQQPGQSLTLIATANQGSEATYESGFVIDKFPISRPNLTFSTLTVSNMSPEDSSIYLCSVQENSNQPQHFGDGTRLSIL.

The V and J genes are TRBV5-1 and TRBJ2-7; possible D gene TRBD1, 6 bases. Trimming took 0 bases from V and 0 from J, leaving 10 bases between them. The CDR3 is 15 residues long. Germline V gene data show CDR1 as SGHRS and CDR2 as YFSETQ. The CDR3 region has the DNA TGCGCCAGCAGCTTGGCGGACAGAAGCTCCTACGAGCAGTACTTC. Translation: CASSLADRSSYEQYF.

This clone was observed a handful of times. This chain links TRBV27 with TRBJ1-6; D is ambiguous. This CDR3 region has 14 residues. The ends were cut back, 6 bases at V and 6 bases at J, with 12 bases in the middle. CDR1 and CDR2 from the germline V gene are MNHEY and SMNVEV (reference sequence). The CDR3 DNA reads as TGTGCCAGCAGCGGTCGTGCCCCTAATTCACCCCTCCACTTT. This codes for CASSGRAPNSPLHF.

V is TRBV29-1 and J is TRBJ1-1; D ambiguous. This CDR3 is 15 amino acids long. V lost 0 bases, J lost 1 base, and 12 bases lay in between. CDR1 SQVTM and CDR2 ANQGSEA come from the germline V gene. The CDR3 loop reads CSVEERRVSNTEAFF. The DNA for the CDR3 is TGCAGCGTTGAAGAGCGGAGGGTTTCGAACACTGAAGCTTTCTTT.

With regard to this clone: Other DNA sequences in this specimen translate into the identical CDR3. The CDR3 DNA sequence: TGTGCCAGCACGAACACCGGGGAGCTGTTTTTT. This encodes CASTNTGELFF. This rearrangement joins TRBV6-5 to TRBJ2-2; D is unresolved. The CDR3 is 11 amino acids. The ends were cut back, 7 bases at V and 0 bases at J, with 0 bases in the middle. Looked up from germline, CDR1 is MNHEY and CDR2 is SVGAGI.

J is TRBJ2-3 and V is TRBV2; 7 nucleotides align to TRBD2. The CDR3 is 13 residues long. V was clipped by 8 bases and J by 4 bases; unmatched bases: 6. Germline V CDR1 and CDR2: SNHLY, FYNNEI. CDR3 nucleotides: TGTGCCAGCCGGGAGGCAGGGCCAGATACGCAGTATTTT. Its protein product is CASREAGPDTQYF.

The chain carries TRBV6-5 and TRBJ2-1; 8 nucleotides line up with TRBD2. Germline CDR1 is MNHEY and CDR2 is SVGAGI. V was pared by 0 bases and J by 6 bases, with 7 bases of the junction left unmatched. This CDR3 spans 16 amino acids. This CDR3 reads CASSYSPSGYSNEQFF. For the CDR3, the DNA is TGTGCCAGCAGTTACTCGCCTAGCGGGTATTCCAATGAGCAGTTCTTC.

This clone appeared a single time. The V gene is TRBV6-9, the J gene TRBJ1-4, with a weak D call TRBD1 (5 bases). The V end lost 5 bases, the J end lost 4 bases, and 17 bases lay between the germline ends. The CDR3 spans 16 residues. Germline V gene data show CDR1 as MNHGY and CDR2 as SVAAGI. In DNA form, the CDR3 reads TGTGCCAGCAGTGACCCGTGGGGGAGATTTAATGAAAAACTGTTTTTT. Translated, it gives CASSDPWGRFNEKLFF.

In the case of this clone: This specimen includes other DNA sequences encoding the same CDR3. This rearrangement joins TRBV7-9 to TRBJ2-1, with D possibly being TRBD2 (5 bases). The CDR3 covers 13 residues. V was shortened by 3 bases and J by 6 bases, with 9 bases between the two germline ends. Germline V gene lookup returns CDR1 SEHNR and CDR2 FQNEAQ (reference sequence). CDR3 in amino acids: CASSFWGVNEQFF. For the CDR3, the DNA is TGTGCCAGCAGCTTTTGGGGAGTCAATGAGCAGTTCTTC.

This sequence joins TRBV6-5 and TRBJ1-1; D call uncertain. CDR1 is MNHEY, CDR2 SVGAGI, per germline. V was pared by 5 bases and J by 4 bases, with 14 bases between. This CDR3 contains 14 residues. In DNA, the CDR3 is TGTGCCAGCAGTCCCCTGGACGGGGTCACTGAAGCTTTCTTT. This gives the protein CASSPLDGVTEAFF.

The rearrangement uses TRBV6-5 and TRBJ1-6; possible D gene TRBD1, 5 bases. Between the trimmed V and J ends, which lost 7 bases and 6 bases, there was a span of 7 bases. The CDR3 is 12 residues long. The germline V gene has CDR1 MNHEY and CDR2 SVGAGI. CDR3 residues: CASTGGNSPLHF. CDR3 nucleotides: TGTGCCAGCACCGGGGGTAATTCACCCCTCCACTTT.

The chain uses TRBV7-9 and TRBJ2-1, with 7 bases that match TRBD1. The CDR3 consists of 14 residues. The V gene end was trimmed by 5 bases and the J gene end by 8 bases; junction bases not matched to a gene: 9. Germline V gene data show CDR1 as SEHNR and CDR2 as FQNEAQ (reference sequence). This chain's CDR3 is CASSTGQKAYEQFF. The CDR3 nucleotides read TGTGCCAGCAGCACGGGACAGAAGGCCTATGAGCAGTTCTTC. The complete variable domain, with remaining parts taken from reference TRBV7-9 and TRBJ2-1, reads DTGVSQNPRHKITKRGQNVTFRCDPISEHNRLYWYRQTLGQGPEFLTYFQNEAQLEKSRLLSDRFSAERPKGSFSTLEIQRTEQGDSAMYLCASSTGQKAYEQFFGPGTRLTVL.

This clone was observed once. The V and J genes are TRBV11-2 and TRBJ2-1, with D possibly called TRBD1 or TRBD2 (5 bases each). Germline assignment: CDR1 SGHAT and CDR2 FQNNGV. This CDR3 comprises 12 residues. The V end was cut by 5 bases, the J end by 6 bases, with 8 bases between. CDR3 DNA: TGTGCCAGCAGCGAGGGACGCAATGAGCAGTTCTTC. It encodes CASSEGRNEQFF.

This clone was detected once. The DNA of the CDR3 is TGTGCCAGCAGTTCTGTCGGGGAGACCCAGTACTTC. This translates into CASSSVGETQYF. The V and J genes are TRBV28 and TRBJ2-5; no clear D gene. V was trimmed by 4 bases and J by 5 bases, leaving 8 bases between them. Germline CDR1 reads MDHEN; CDR2 reads SYDVKM. This CDR3 is built from 12 residues.

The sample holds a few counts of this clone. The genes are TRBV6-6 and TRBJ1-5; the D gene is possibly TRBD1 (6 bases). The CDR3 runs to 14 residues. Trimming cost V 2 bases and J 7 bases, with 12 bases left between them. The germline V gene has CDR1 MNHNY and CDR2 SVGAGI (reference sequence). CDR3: CASSYPDRNQPQHF. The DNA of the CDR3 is TGTGCCAGCAGTTACCCGGACAGAAACCAGCCCCAGCATTTT.

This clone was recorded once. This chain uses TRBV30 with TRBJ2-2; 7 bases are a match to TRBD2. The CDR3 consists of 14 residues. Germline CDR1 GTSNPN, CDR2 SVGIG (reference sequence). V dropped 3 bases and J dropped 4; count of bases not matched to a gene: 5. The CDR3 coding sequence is TGTGCCTGGAGGCGACTAGCTTTCACCGGGGAGCTGTTTTTT. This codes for CAWRRLAFTGELFF.